This T cell receptor (beta chain) came from a study of T cells in Graves' hyperthyroidism and ophthalmopathy. Findings of the study overall: Expanded thyroid clonotypes (above 0.001) were mostly also found in blood.

Germline CDR1 and CDR2: MNHEY and SMNVEV (reference sequence). The CDR3 has 16 amino acids. V trimming: 5 bases; J trimming: 3 bases; junction bases outside the gene matches: 10. Regions amplified from RNA transcripts were the TCR beta CDR3 regions. With the HTBI primer set, the TCR CDR3 went through a first round of RT-PCR. Each CDR3 protein gets one entry after TCRdb re-called the multiplex PCR reads with MiXCR. The table records fewer than 550,000 distinct CDR3 sequences, roughly 24% of them present only once. This clonotype appeared many times. The target antigen is unknown. The sample consisted of blood. The clonotype comes from a woman younger than 45 with Graves' ophthalmopathy. The V gene is TRBV27, the J gene TRBJ2-3, with 8 bases that match TRBD2. CDR3: CASSRTRGVVTDTQYF. The CDR3 bases are TGTGCCAGCAGTCGAACGCGGGGGGTGGTAACAGATACGCAGTATTTT.